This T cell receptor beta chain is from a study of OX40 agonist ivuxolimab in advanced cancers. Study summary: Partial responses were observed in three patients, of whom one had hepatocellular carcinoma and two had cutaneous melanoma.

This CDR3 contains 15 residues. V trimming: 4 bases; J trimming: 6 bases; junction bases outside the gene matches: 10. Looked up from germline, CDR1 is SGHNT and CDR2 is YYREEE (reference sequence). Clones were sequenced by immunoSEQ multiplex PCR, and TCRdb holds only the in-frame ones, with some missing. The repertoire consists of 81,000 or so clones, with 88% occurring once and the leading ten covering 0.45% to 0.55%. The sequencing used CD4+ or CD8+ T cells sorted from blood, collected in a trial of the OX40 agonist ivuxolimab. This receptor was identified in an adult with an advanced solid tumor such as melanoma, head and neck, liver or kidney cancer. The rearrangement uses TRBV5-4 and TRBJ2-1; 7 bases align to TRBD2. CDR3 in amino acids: CASSTRTSGVNEQFF. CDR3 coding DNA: TGTGCCAGCAGCACCCGGACTAGTGGAGTCAATGAGCAGTTCTTC.